This TCR beta chain was found in a study of human T cells and chemical hapten exposure. Time point described: pre-sensitization, week 0. Noted treatment: therapeutic diphenylcyclopropenone sensitization with weekly scalp DPC. Via MiXCR, TCRdb re-called the RACE reads, giving one row per CDR3 protein. The table lists 270,000 or so distinct CDR3 sequences, almost 8% of them singletons, with more than 1% in the top ten. This clonotype has a count of ten or more. The sample was whole blood, taken in connection with sensitization to the hapten diphenylcyclopropenone (DPC). The source of this sequence is a man in his late teens or twenties with alopecia areata. Some clones in this sample may be carry-over from other donors' samples.

In nucleotides, the CDR3 is TGTGCCAGCACCTCCTTCGGGGACCACTATGGCTACACCTTC. Protein product: CASTSFGDHYGYTF. The chain links TRBV6-2 or TRBV6-3 to TRBJ1-2; perhaps TRBD1 as D (5 bases). The CDR3 is made up of 14 amino acids. V lost 7 bases to trimming and J lost 3 bases, with 15 bases between them. The germline gives CDR1 MNHEY, CDR2 SVGEGT.